This entry features one T cell receptor (beta chain) sequence. Its matching antigen is unknown. The data derive from a study of T cell responses to AZD1222 COVID-19 vaccine. On the study more broadly: Pooled samples include second doses given at about 4 or 12 weeks. Broader study findings: Spike-wide vaccine-associated CD4 TCRs dominated at 160-218 and 743-854. Spike-specific TCR depth and breadth grew after two AZD1222 doses. Just six people given AZD1222 tested seropositive at baseline.

The protocol was immunoSEQ multiplex PCR, while the TCRdb copy is restricted to in-frame clones and leaves out a portion. The sample carries over 90,000 clones, 86% recorded once. Germline CDR1 is SQVTM and CDR2 is ANQGSEA. V was pared by 0 bases and J by 9 bases, with 2 bases of the junction left unmatched. The CDR3 totals 12 residues. The receptor comes from an adult in good health. The rearrangement links TRBV29-1 to TRBJ2-1; 7 positions match TRBD2. Source: peripheral blood, taken on day 0 of AZD1222 vaccination. The CDR3 sequence is CSVEEGRGEQFF. Here the CDR3 DNA reads TGCAGCGTTGAAGAAGGGAGGGGTGAGCAGTTCTTC.